A selection of T cell receptor beta chains follows, all from one sample in a study of T cell changes during pregnancy in multiple sclerosis. Data came from immunoSEQ multiplex PCR; TCRdb stores just in-frame clones and leaves some out. The sample records some 54,000 clones, 90% to 95% being singletons. The sample consisted of peripheral blood, taken after pregnancy. Receptor source: a female donor with multiple sclerosis, enrolled in a pregnancy study. Each CDR3 is given with its conserved first and last residue.

V | CDR3
TRBV12-2 | CASRSPPGVQQFF
TRBV6-1 | CASSEDGGGAEAFF
TRBV16 | CASSQVPQETQYF
TRBV11-2 | CASRPAGLAGEQYF
TRBV4-3 | CASSQISGSVYEQYF
TRBV4-3 | CASREAPSYNEQFF
TRBV11-2 | CASSLNRAGANVLTF
TRBV27 | CASSLIGASYEQYF
TRBV7-2 | CASSPGSGMSYNEQFF
TRBV6-1 | CASRPSGSISGELFF
TRBV19 | CASSIAGTQETQYF
TRBV7-3 | CASGLAPTDTQYF
TRBV9 | CASSVGLGGGYNEQFF
TRBV19 | CASAGLQLPSYNEQFF
TRBV10-3 | CAISESIRETQYF
TRBV28 | CASSFFGREDTSYNEQFF
TRBV20-1 | CSARQGNEQYF
TRBV19 | CASSGRWQGVHEQYF
TRBV27 | CASSFSGQGTKNIQYF